This is a list of T cell receptor beta chains from one sample in a study of CXCR3-negative and CXCR3-positive naive CD8 T cells. TCRdb re-called the 5' RACE reads and shows each CDR3 protein once, DNA omitted. This repertoire includes under 60,000 distinct CDR3 sequences. The sequenced sample was naive CXCR3+ CD8+ T cells from blood. Receptors originate from a human donor in good health. Some clones in this sample may be carry-over from other donors' samples. Each CDR3 is given with its conserved first and last residue. Not every row has a clone size; where given, it reads once, few, many or a size class.

j_call clone_size cdr3_length v_call cdr3_aa
TRBJ1-1 - 13 TRBV20-1 CSASLYRGTEAFF
TRBJ1-1 - 15 TRBV7-3 CASSPMGGGGTEAFF
TRBJ2-3 - 12 TRBV4-1 CASSQESDTQYF
TRBJ2-2 - 14 TRBV29-1 CSALAGANTGELFF
TRBJ2-1 - 15 TRBV7-2 CASSLSPAGYNEQFF
TRBJ2-3 - 13 TRBV7-3 CATRDGGTDTQYF
TRBJ1-5 - 15 TRBV4-3 CASSQDRQSNQPQHF
TRBJ2-3 - 11 TRBV12-3/TRBV12-4 CASSFADTQYF
TRBJ2-7 - 14 TRBV5-1 CASSFPGSSYEQYF
TRBJ1-6 - 13 TRBV7-6 CASSLDGTSPLHF
TRBJ2-3 - 16 TRBV6-5 CASRPPGHPSTDTQYF
TRBJ1-2 - 15 TRBV5-1 CASSPTRTGDYGYTF
TRBJ2-7 - 12 TRBV7-9 CASSLRPYEQYF
TRBJ2-1 - 16 TRBV6-4 CASSPSSGTGSGEQFF
TRBJ2-7 - 14 TRBV29-1 CSVEDLPGSYEQYF
TRBJ2-5 - 15 TRBV28 CASSLTSGGEETQYF
TRBJ2-5 - 16 TRBV7-6 CASSRIVGGWTETQYF
TRBJ1-3 - 13 TRBV12-3/TRBV12-4 CASSLLSGNTIYF
TRBJ2-7 - 13 TRBV29-1 CSVIRREGSEQYF
TRBJ2-3 - 17 TRBV19 CASSIPLAGGATDTQYF
TRBJ1-1 - 13 TRBV5-1 CASSWTQNTEAFF
TRBJ1-2 - 16 TRBV9 CASSVSTGLRGDGYTF
TRBJ2-6 - 16 TRBV14 CASSQELGFGANVLTF
TRBJ1-1 - 16 TRBV7-6 CASSLKTGGGNTEAFF
TRBJ1-1 - 13 TRBV12-3/TRBV12-4 CASSLELNTEAFF
TRBJ2-2 - 14 TRBV27 CASSLTWGTGELFF
TRBJ2-3 - 15 TRBV7-3 CASSSSGASTDTQYF
TRBJ2-5 - 14 TRBV7-3 CASSPMGRQATQYF
TRBJ2-1 - 12 TRBV19 CASSIGGHKQFF
TRBJ2-3 - 15 TRBV4-1 CASSQMPGGGVTQYF
TRBJ2-7 medium-sized 13 TRBV28 CASSLTGGYEQYF
TRBJ1-1 - 14 TRBV9 CASSVVSRNTEAFF
TRBJ1-5 - 17 TRBV3-2 CASSQTGGANPDQPQHF
TRBJ1-2 - 17 TRBV20-1 CSARDIAPSALNYGYTF
TRBJ1-1 - 12 TRBV20-1 CSVREGDTEAFF
TRBJ2-7 - 16 TRBV15 CATSRDMAGSSYEQYF
TRBJ2-3 - 16 TRBV29-1 CSVIRAERGNPDTQYF
TRBJ2-5 - 15 TRBV7-9 CASSSVTGETETQYF
TRBJ2-2 - 14 TRBV20-1 CSARGRTSTGELFF
TRBJ2-7 - 16 TRBV7-8 CASSSGQGTDPWEQYF
TRBJ1-2 - 15 TRBV9 CASTVNSEEGYGYTF
TRBJ2-3 - 11 TRBV21-1 CASSTTDTQYF
TRBJ1-5 - 14 TRBV7-2 CASSWTPAGQPQHF
TRBJ2-2 - 14 TRBV10-3 CAINPSTNTGELFF
TRBJ2-7 - 15 TRBV7-3 CASSLGGAESYEQYF
TRBJ2-2 - 15 TRBV7-9 CASSSLAGDAGELFF
TRBJ2-7 - 12 TRBV7-9 CASSGLAYEQYF
TRBJ2-1 - 15 TRBV7-3 CASSQTGQGGREQFF
TRBJ2-1 - 15 TRBV10-3 CAITIDAGPYNEQFF
TRBJ1-4 - 13 TRBV6-6 CASSYNGAEKLFF